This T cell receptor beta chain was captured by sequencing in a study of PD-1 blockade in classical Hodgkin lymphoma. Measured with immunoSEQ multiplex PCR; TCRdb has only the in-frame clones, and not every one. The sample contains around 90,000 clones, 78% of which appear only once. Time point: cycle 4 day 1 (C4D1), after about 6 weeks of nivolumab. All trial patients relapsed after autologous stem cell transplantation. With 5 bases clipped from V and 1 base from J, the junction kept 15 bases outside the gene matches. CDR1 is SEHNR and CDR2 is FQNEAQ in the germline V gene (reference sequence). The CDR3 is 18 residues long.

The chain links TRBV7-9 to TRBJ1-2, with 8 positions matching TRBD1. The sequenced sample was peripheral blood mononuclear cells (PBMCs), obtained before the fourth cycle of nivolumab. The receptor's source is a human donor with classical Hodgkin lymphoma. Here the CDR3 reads CASSPQGQGWFRNYGYTF. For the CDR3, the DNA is TGTGCCAGCAGCCCACAAGGACAGGGATGGTTTCGTAACTATGGCTACACCTTC.